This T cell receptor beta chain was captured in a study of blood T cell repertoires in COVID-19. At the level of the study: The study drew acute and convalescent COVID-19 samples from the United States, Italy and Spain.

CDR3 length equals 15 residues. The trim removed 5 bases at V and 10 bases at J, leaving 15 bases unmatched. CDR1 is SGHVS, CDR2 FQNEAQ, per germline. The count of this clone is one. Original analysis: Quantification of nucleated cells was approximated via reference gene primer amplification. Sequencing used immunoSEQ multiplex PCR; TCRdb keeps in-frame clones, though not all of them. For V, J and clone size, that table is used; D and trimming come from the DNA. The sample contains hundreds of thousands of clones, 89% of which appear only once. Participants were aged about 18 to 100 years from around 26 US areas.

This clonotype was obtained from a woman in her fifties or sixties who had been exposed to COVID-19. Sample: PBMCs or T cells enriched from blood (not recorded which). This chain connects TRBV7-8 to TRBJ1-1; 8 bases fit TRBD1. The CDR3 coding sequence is TGTGCCAGCAGCGCACAGCTTGTTGGACAGGGTGCAGCTTTCTTT. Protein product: CASSAQLVGQGAAFF.